Below, one TCR beta chain is given with its context. Its antigen remains unknown. This sample is drawn from a study of shared clonotypes between healthy human individuals. Naive CD8 cells lacked CD45RO and underwent positive selection for CCR7, leaving out terminally differentiated effector memory CD45RA+ cells. Trimming stripped 6 bases from V and 3 bases from J, with 12 bases between. The germline CDR1 and CDR2 sequences are WNHNN and SYGVQD (reference sequence). The CDR3 loop spans 14 amino acids. Replicate PCRs for sorted subsets used approximately 220 ng DNA; this equaled tens of thousands of T cell genomes. Sequencing was performed with immunoSEQ multiplex PCR; in TCRdb, only in-frame clones are kept and a portion is missing. Found here are 630,000 or so clones, 98% of them singletons; the top ten hold around 0.3%. Study-level results: The authors expected sequencing depth to affect clonotype sharing among donors. Few donors limited the genetic and exposure-history diversity represented.

V and J are TRBV10-1 and TRBJ1-5; D is uncertain. Sequenced input: naive CD8+ T cells sorted from blood. This clonotype was sampled from a man aged 25 to 45 in good health. The CDR3 DNA reads as TGCGCCAGCAGGATCCGGGCCGTCAATCAGCCCCAGCATTTT. Translating gives CASRIRAVNQPQHF.